One and the same sample provided the 21 T cell receptor beta chains below, sequenced in a study of T cell clusters in autoimmune cytopenias. TRB was amplified from about 270 ng of peripheral blood genomic DNA per sample. Multiplex touch-down PCR amplified TRB using TRB-A and TRB-B pools in one tube. Reanalyzing the multiplex PCR reads, TCRdb keeps one entry per CDR3 protein, without DNA. The data include more than 13,000 distinct CDR3 sequences; the top ten clones carry roughly 2.1%. Sequencing was performed on peripheral blood. These receptors were taken from a human donor with an autoimmune cytopenia or autoimmune hepatitis (not recorded which).

This chain uses TRBV5-1 with TRBJ2-1; the TCRdb D gene call, TRBD1, has no DNA to confirm it. From germline, CDR1 is SGHRS and CDR2 YFSETQ. This CDR3 is built from 16 residues. This CDR3 reads CASSQNGGSSYNEQFF.

The chain joins TRBV19 to TRBJ1-5; TCRdb names TRBD1, which stays unverified in the absence of DNA. CDR3 length: 15 residues. The V gene's germline CDR1 is LNHDA and CDR2 SQIVND (reference sequence). The CDR3 protein is CASSIDRTDSRPQHF.

This chain links TRBV5-6 with TRBJ2-1; TCRdb selects TRBD2, and the lack of DNA leaves this call unchecked. The CDR3 consists of 16 residues. Germline values: CDR1 SGHDT, CDR2 YYEEEE. The CDR3: CASSITSGRLGNEQFF. The full variable domain, completed using reference TRBV5-6 and TRBJ2-1, is DAGVTQSPTHLIKTRGQQVTLRCSPKSGHDTVSWYQQALGQGPQFIFQYYEEEERQRGNFPDRFSGHQFPNYSSELNVNALLLGDSALYLCASSITSGRLGNEQFFGPGTRLTVL.

The gene calls are TRBV29-1 and TRBJ1-1; there is no DNA to check the TCRdb D call of TRBD1. The CDR3 has 14 residues. Germline V CDR1 and CDR2: SQVTM, ANQGSEA. This CDR3 is CSVKAPGQNTEAFF.

The chain is built from TRBV5-1 and TRBJ1-1; TCRdb designates TRBD1, a call that cannot be tested without DNA. Germline CDR1 is SGHRS and CDR2 is YFSETQ. The CDR3 has 15 amino acids. CDR3 region: CASSPARGPATEAFF.

Judged by frequency, this clonotype is medium-sized. This sequence joins TRBV19 and TRBJ2-3; TCRdb designates TRBD2, a call that cannot be tested without DNA. Germline V gene lookup returns CDR1 LNHDA and CDR2 SQIVND (reference sequence). This CDR3 spans 14 amino acids. CDR3 region: CASSTSGGTDTQYF. Full variable domain (rest looked up from reference TRBV19 and TRBJ2-3): DGGITQSPKYLFRKEGQNVTLSCEQNLNHDAMYWYRQDPGQGLRLIYYSQIVNDFQKGDIAEGYSVSREKKESFPLTVTSAQKNPTAFYLCASSTSGGTDTQYFGPGTRLTVL.

Judged by frequency, this clonotype is medium-sized (0.01 to 0.1%). The chain uses TRBV6-1 and TRBJ2-6. This CDR3 contains 13 residues. From germline, CDR1 is MNHNS and CDR2 SASEGT. CDR3 residues: CASSEGRANVLTF.

The V and J genes are TRBV5-6 and TRBJ2-7; the TCRdb D gene call, TRBD2, has no DNA to confirm it. Per germline, CDR1 SGHDT and CDR2 YYEEEE. This CDR3 region has 14 residues. The CDR3 is CASSLSGRLYEQYF.

The chain is built from TRBV12-3 or TRBV12-4 and TRBJ2-7; TCRdb returns TRBD2, unconfirmable since there is no DNA. The CDR3 has 17 amino acids. The chain's CDR3 is CASSPRTSGPSSYEQYF.

This rearrangement joins TRBV25-1 to TRBJ1-2; no DNA is available, so the TRBD1 call from TCRdb remains unchecked. Germline V lookup: CDR1 MGHDK, CDR2 SYGVNS. CDR3 length equals 13 residues. The CDR3 protein is CASSGGGRNGYTF.

The chain carries TRBV19 and TRBJ1-5; as DNA is missing, the TRBD1 call by TCRdb cannot be tested. In germline, CDR1 is LNHDA, CDR2 SQIVND (reference sequence). This CDR3 is 13 amino acids long. CDR3: CASSSGQNQPQHF.

This rearrangement joins TRBV15 to TRBJ1-4; TCRdb lists TRBD1, though no DNA is available to test this call. Germline assignment: CDR1 LNHNV and CDR2 YYDKDF (reference sequence). The CDR3 extends over 18 amino acids. CDR3 in amino acids: CATSRARDRGATNEKLFF.

The rearrangement links TRBV19 to TRBJ2-7; TCRdb returns TRBD1, unconfirmable since there is no DNA. Germline values: CDR1 LNHDA, CDR2 SQIVND (reference sequence). There are 13 residues in the CDR3. CDR3 in amino acids: CASSAGTVYEQYF.

V usage is TRBV6-5 and J usage is TRBJ1-1; without DNA, the TCRdb call of TRBD1 cannot be checked. Germline lookup yields CDR1 MNHEY and CDR2 SVGAGI. This CDR3 contains 16 residues. The CDR3 protein is CASSYSRGQLNTEAFF.

This clonotype is called medium-sized (0.01 to 0.1%) based on its frequency. The chain joins TRBV6-6 to TRBJ2-3; TCRdb calls TRBD1, which cannot be checked without DNA. CDR1 and CDR2 from the germline V gene are MNHNY and SVGAGI (reference sequence). CDR3 length equals 16 residues. This CDR3 is CASSYNVQTSTDTQYF.

The chain couples TRBV27 to TRBJ1-1; TCRdb designates TRBD1, a call that cannot be tested without DNA. From germline, CDR1 is MNHEY and CDR2 SMNVEV (reference sequence). The CDR3 has 13 amino acids. Here the CDR3 reads CASSLPGGNEAFF.

The CDR3 sequence: CAISIEGSEYTEAFF. The rearrangement uses TRBV10-3 and TRBJ1-1. The CDR3 contains 15 residues. CDR1 and CDR2 (germline): ENHRY, SYGVKD.

The V call is TRBV19, the J call TRBJ2-3; TCRdb's assignment of TRBD2 cannot be checked, as there is no DNA. The V gene's germline CDR1 is LNHDA and CDR2 SQIVND (reference sequence). The CDR3 is made up of 15 amino acids. The CDR3 here is CASSTLAGGSDTQYF.

The CDR3 here is CASSFRLDSTHEQYF. The rearrangement uses TRBV12-3 or TRBV12-4 and TRBJ2-7; TCRdb outputs TRBD1, but without DNA this stays unchecked. The CDR3 is made up of 15 amino acids.

The V and J genes are TRBV10-3 and TRBJ1-6; lacking DNA, the TRBD1 call made by TCRdb goes unchecked. Germline V gives CDR1 ENHRY, CDR2 SYGVKD. The CDR3 has 15 amino acids. CDR3 sequence: CAIRDRVIQDSPLHF.

V and J are TRBV20-1 and TRBJ2-7; TCRdb's D call of TRBD2 is untestable without DNA. CDR1 DFQATT and CDR2 SNEGSKA come from the germline V gene (reference sequence). The CDR3 is 13 residues long. CDR3 residues: CSARGGLAGTQYF.